The T cell receptor (beta chain) under discussion was sequenced for a study of blood T cell repertoires in COVID-19. Across the whole study: Samples came from the United States, Italy and Spain, spanning acute and convalescent COVID-19. Sources were T cells, B-cell-depleted T cells, or PBMCs; the material itself was cDNA or gDNA.

Germline V gives CDR1 SNHLY, CDR2 FYNNEI. The CDR3 loop spans 15 amino acids. The V and J ends lost 5 bases and 0 bases, in that order; junction bases with no gene match: 7. In the original processing: Estimated nucleated cell counts came from reference gene primer amplification. The table came from immunoSEQ multiplex PCR; TCRdb's copy has only in-frame clones and leaves some out. V, J and clone size derive from that table, while D and trimming were established from the DNA sequence. The sample gives a few hundred thousand clones, about 91% of which show up once; 5.5% to 7% is in the top ten. The rearrangement uses TRBV2 and TRBJ2-7; 7 bases map to TRBD1. This sequence was found in a woman in her 30s who had recovered from COVID-19. Source material: peripheral blood. CDR3 sequence: CASSSDRSTSYEQYF. The DNA for the CDR3 is TGTGCCAGCAGTTCGGACAGGAGCACCTCCTACGAGCAGTACTTC. Full variable domain (remainder filled in from reference TRBV2 and TRBJ2-7): EPEVTQTPSHQVTQMGQEVILRCVPISNHLYFYWYRQILGQKVEFLVSFYNNEISEKSEIFDDQFSVERPDGSNFTLKIRSTKLEDSAMYFCASSSDRSTSYEQYFGPGTRLTVT.